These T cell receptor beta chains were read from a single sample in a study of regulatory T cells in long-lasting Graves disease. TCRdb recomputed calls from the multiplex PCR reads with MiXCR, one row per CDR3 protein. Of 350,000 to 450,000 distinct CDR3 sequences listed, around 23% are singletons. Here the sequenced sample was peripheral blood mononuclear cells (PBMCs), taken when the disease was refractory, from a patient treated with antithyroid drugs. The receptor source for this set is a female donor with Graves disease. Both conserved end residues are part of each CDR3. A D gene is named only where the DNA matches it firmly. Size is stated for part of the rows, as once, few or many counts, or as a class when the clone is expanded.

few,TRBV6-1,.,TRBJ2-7,CASIDGTPPYEQYF,TGTGCCAGCATCGACGGGACCCCCCCCTACGAGCAGTACTTC
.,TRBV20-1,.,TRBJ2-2,CSVGSGSANTGELFF,TGCAGTGTAGGTTCGGGATCAGCCAACACCGGGGAGCTGTTTTTT
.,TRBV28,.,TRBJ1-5,CASSLESDQPQHF,TGTGCCAGCAGTTTAGAGTCAGATCAGCCCCAGCATTTT
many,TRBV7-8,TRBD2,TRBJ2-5,CASSLIRGEETQYF,TGTGCCAGCAGTTTAATCCGGGGGGAGGAGACCCAGTACTTC
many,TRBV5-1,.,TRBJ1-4,CASSRGGNQNEKLFF,TGCGCCAGCAGCCGAGGGGGGAACCAAAATGAAAAACTGTTTTTT
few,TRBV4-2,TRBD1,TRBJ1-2,CASSLGQGMGYTF,TGTGCCAGCAGCCTCGGACAGGGTATGGGCTACACCTTC
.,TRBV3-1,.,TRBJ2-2,CASSDRRNTGELFF,TGTGCCAGCAGCGACAGGCGGAACACCGGGGAGCTGTTTTTT
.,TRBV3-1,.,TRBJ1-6,CASSQGGPYNSPLHF,TGTGCCAGCAGCCAAGGGGGACCTTATAATTCACCCCTCCACTTT
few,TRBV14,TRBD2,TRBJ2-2,CASSPPGTSGTGELFF,TGTGCCAGCAGCCCCCCCGGGACTAGCGGAACCGGGGAGCTGTTTTTT
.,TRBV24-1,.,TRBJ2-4,CATSEGGVNIQYF,TGTGCCACCAGTGAAGGGGGGGTGAACATTCAGTACTTC
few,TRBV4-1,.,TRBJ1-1,CASSRKTEMNTEAFF,TGCGCCAGCAGCCGAAAGACAGAGATGAACACTGAAGCTTTCTTT
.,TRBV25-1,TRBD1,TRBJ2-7,CASSELTGGEQYF,TGTGCCAGCAGTGAGCTGACAGGGGGTGAGCAGTACTTC
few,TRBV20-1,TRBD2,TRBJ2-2,CSARSLAGARTGELFF,TGCAGTGCTAGATCGCTAGCGGGAGCGCGCACCGGGGAGCTGTTTTTT
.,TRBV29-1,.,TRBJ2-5,CSVDSPTTGLQETQYF,TGCAGCGTTGATTCCCCCACTACGGGACTTCAAGAGACCCAGTACTTC
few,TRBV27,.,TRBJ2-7,CASSSLDSYEQYF,TGTGCCAGCAGTTCCCTTGACAGCTACGAGCAGTACTTC
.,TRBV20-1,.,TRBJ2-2,CSARATGELVGGELFF,TGCAGTGCTAGAGCGACCGGTGAACTTGTAGGCGGGGAGCTGTTTTTT
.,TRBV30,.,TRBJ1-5,CAWSVLGGNQPQHF,TGTGCCTGGAGTGTTCTGGGTGGCAATCAGCCCCAGCATTTT
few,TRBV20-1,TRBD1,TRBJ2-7,CSATPGTGGNEQYF,TGCAGTGCTACCCCCGGGACAGGGGGCAACGAGCAGTACTTC
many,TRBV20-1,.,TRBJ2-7,CSARSAAGGGVEQYF,TGCAGTGCTAGATCCGCGGCAGGTGGTGGGGTCGAGCAGTACTTC
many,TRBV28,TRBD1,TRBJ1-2,CASPRPGQGEYGYTF,TGTGCCAGCCCTCGTCCGGGACAGGGGGAATATGGCTACACCTTC
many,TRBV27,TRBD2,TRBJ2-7,CASSSPGLAGPEQYF,TGTGCCAGCAGTTCACCGGGACTAGCGGGCCCCGAGCAGTACTTC
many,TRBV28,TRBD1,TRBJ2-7,CASKLFRTGKYEQYF,TGTGCCAGCAAACTTTTTCGGACAGGGAAGTACGAGCAGTACTTC
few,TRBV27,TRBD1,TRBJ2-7,CASRTAGGEQYF,TGTGCCAGCAGAACCGCAGGGGGCGAGCAGTACTTC
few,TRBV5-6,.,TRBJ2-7,CASTSAGGEQYF,TGTGCCAGCACCAGCGCCGGGGGTGAGCAGTACTTC
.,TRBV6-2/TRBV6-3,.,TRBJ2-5,CASNRSLGETQYF,TGTGCCAGCAACCGCAGCCTAGGGGAGACCCAGTACTTC
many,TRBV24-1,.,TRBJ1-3,CATEGRTSSGNTIYF,TGTGCCACCGAGGGACGGACAAGCTCTGGAAACACCATATATTTT
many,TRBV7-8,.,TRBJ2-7,CASSKPNHRDSYEQYF,TGTGCCAGCAGCAAACCCAATCACAGAGATTCCTACGAGCAGTACTTC
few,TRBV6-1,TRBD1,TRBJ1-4,CASIDRVGNEKLFF,TGTGCCAGCATAGACAGGGTTGGTAATGAAAAACTGTTTTTT
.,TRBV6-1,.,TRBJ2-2,CASREGAGPTGELFF,TGTGCCAGCAGAGAAGGGGCAGGGCCCACCGGGGAGCTGTTTTTT
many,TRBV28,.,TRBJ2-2,CASSFPGGTNTGELFF,TGTGCCAGCAGTTTCCCTGGCGGGACGAACACCGGGGAGCTGTTTTTT
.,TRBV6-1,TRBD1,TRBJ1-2,CASSYSTGTGTFPYTF,TGTGCCAGCAGCTACTCTACCGGGACAGGGACCTTTCCCTACACCTTC
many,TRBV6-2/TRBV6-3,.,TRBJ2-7,CASSYSHGSSYEQYF,TGTGCCAGCAGTTACTCGCACGGGAGCTCCTACGAGCAGTACTTC
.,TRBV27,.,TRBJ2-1,CASSLIGQLSNNEQFF,TGTGCCAGCAGTTTGATTGGGCAGTTAAGCAACAATGAGCAGTTCTTC
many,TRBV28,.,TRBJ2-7,CASSGPDSSYEQYF,TGTGCCAGCAGTGGTCCTGACAGCTCCTACGAGCAGTACTTC
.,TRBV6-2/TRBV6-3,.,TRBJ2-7,CASKAGYEQYF,TGTGCCAGCAAGGCGGGCTACGAGCAGTACTTC
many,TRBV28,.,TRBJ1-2,CASRAVNYGYTF,TGTGCCAGCAGAGCGGTCAATTATGGCTACACCTTC
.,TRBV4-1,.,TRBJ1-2,CASSQLSDSAGVNYGYTF,TGCGCCAGCAGCCAACTATCCGACTCCGCAGGGGTTAACTATGGCTACACCTTC
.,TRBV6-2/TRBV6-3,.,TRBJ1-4,CASSSGYSWGAGEKLFF,TGTGCCAGCAGTTCCGGCTACTCGTGGGGGGCCGGTGAAAAACTGTTTTTT
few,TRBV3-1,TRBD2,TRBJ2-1,CASSPREARQFF,TGTGCCAGCAGCCCCCGGGAGGCCAGGCAGTTCTTC
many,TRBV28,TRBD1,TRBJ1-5,CASSSRTGYSRDSNQPQHF,TGTGCCAGCAGTTCTAGGACAGGGTATAGCCGCGATAGCAATCAGCCCCAGCATTTT
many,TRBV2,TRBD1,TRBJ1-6,CASRGLQGNIPLHF,TGTGCCAGCAGGGGGCTACAGGGGAACATCCCCCTCCACTTT
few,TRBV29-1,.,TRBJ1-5,CSVTAPDQPQHF,TGCAGCGTCACAGCCCCGGATCAGCCCCAGCATTTT
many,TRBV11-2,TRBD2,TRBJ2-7,CASIRSGSLVWGEQYF,TGTGCCAGCATCAGAAGCGGGAGCCTCGTGTGGGGCGAGCAGTACTTC
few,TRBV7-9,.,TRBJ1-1,CASSPGTTGLATEAFF,TGTGCCAGCAGCCCAGGGACGACAGGCCTTGCCACTGAAGCTTTCTTT
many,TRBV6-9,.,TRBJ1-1,CASSYRLNTEAFF,TGTGCCAGCAGTTATAGACTGAACACTGAAGCTTTCTTT
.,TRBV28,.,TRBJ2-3,CASSFSGDTQYF,TGTGCCAGCAGTTTTTCCGGAGATACGCAGTATTTT
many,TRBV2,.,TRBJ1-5,CASTSELTQPQHF,TGTGCCAGCACTTCGGAGCTTACTCAGCCCCAGCATTTT
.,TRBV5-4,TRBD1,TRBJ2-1,CASSFGQDNEQFF,TGTGCCAGCAGCTTCGGACAGGACAATGAGCAGTTCTTC
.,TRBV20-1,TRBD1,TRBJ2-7,CSARVLQGALYEQYF,TGCAGTGCTAGAGTACTCCAGGGGGCTCTATACGAGCAGTACTTC
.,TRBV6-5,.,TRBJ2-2,CASSYGKTSNTGELLF,TGTGCCAGCAGTTACGGGAAAACTAGTAACACCGGGGAGCTGCTTTTT